This is a list of T cell receptor beta chains from one sample in a study of T-cell reconstitution after alpha-beta-depleted transplantation in children. TCRdb recomputed calls from the PCR reads with MiXCR, one row per CDR3 protein. The sample consists of hundreds of thousands of distinct CDR3 sequences, roughly 17% of them appearing once. The input for sequencing was PBMCs from the stem cell graft donor, taken from the stem cell graft. These receptors were taken from a human donor who donated a stem cell graft to a child with acute myeloid leukemia. CDR3s include the opening cysteine and the closing phenylalanine or tryptophan. The order of the fields is V gene, D gene, J gene, CDR3 protein. The D gene is left open where the match is weak.

>TRBV30|.|TRBJ2-7
CAWSVPGLTYEQYF
>TRBV29-1|.|TRBJ1-2
CSVDQGKAYGYTF
>TRBV5-5|TRBD1|TRBJ1-2
CASSKAGTGENYGYTF
>TRBV20-1|.|TRBJ2-7
CSASTGTGGYRGRYEQYF
>TRBV12-3/TRBV12-4|.|TRBJ1-1
CASFVRGNTEAFF
>TRBV20-1|.|TRBJ1-1
CSARDRAVEAFF
>TRBV5-1|.|TRBJ1-4
CASSLDGRGDEKLFF
>TRBV29-1|TRBD1|TRBJ2-1
CSVTGSSDSYNEQFF
>TRBV15|.|TRBJ2-5
CATSTRGTLETQYF
>TRBV30|TRBD1|TRBJ2-1
CAWKRGLVDEQFF
>TRBV20-1|.|TRBJ1-1
CSAISRGNTEAFF
>TRBV24-1|TRBD1|TRBJ2-2
CATSASPLQGIGELFF
>TRBV9|TRBD1|TRBJ2-3
CASRDRGTDTQYF
>TRBV12-3/TRBV12-4|.|TRBJ1-1
CASSWGPLWAGDSGVTEAFF
>TRBV20-1|TRBD1|TRBJ1-6
CSAITGTGVNSPLHF
>TRBV15|TRBD1|TRBJ1-1
CATSRIDRAPEAFF
>TRBV20-1|.|TRBJ2-1
CSARPGPFYNEQFF
>TRBV27|.|TRBJ1-5
CASSWAGDPNQPQHF
>TRBV27|TRBD2|TRBJ2-1
CASSFSQAGGQVNEQFF
>TRBV6-1|TRBD2|TRBJ2-3
CASSGRRGVTDTQYF
>TRBV12-3/TRBV12-4|.|TRBJ2-2
CASSGLGELFF
>TRBV5-6|.|TRBJ1-5
CASRRSGLNQPQHF
>TRBV20-1|TRBD2|TRBJ2-3
CSARGLATDTQYF
>TRBV7-2|.|TRBJ2-5
CASSLDRQETQYF
>TRBV29-1|.|TRBJ2-2
CSAFNTGELFF
>TRBV3-1|TRBD1|TRBJ1-5
CTSSLGGDRVGGNQPQHF
>TRBV5-5|.|TRBJ2-7
CASSLGIEQYF
>TRBV9|.|TRBJ1-6
CASSTTGTGNSPLHF
>TRBV4-3|TRBD1|TRBJ2-6
CASSQTGAGANVLTF
>TRBV29-1|.|TRBJ2-7
CSASAVGGSYEQYF
>TRBV29-1|TRBD1|TRBJ1-4
CSAQDRGPTNEKLFF
>TRBV20-1|TRBD1|TRBJ1-1
CSAGRQGAEAFF
>TRBV7-3|TRBD1|TRBJ2-3
CASSLEDRGLDTQYF
>TRBV29-1|TRBD2|TRBJ2-5
CSVLAGDETQYF
>TRBV7-9|TRBD1|TRBJ2-1
CASSLWDSSGEQFF
>TRBV12-3/TRBV12-4|.|TRBJ2-5
CASSRQEPETQYF
>TRBV20-1|.|TRBJ1-5
CSAYRRGENQPQHF